The 30 T cell receptor beta chains below all came from one sample that was sequenced in a study of shared clonotypes between healthy human individuals. Naive CD8 cells were CD45RO-negative, positively selected for CCR7, excluding terminally differentiated effector memory CD45RA+ cells. Some clones are missing from TCRdb's copy, which holds only in-frame ones; the method was immunoSEQ multiplex PCR. This table holds about 800,000 clones, just over 95% found once. Sample: naive CD8+ T cells sorted from blood. The receptors were gathered from a man aged 30-40 years in good health.

The chain links TRBV29-1 to TRBJ2-1, with 9 positions matching TRBD2. The CDR3 totals 15 residues. Germline-derived CDR1 and CDR2 are SQVTM and ANQGSEA. The J segment lost 3 bases and the V segment lost 6 bases, leaving 9 bases of the junction unmatched. CDR3 DNA: TGCAGCGTGCGAGCCCTAGCGGGAATCTACAATGAGCAGTTCTTC. This codes for CSVRALAGIYNEQFF.

The J gene is TRBJ2-3, the V gene TRBV10-3, with a possible D match to TRBD1 (6 bases). V was trimmed by 5 bases and J by 4 bases, leaving 13 bases between them. In germline, CDR1 is ENHRY, CDR2 SYGVKD. The CDR3 has 14 residues. This CDR3 reads CAISPQGTPDTQYF. The DNA for the CDR3 is TGTGCCATCAGTCCGCAGGGGACCCCAGATACGCAGTATTTT.

The chain uses TRBV9 and TRBJ2-1; possible D gene TRBD2, 6 bases. With 5 bases removed from V and 9 bases from J, the gap between germline ends came to 15 bases. In germline, CDR1 is SGDLS, CDR2 YYNGEE. CDR3 length: 13 amino acids. CDR3 sequence reads: CASSEGGGIEQFF. CDR3 nucleotide sequence: TGTGCCAGCAGTGAGGGAGGCGGTATTGAGCAGTTCTTC.

The CDR3 reads CASRPAGAGANVLTF. The CDR3 region has the DNA TGTGCCAGCAGGCCCGCAGGGGCTGGGGCCAACGTCCTGACTTTC. V and J are TRBV27 and TRBJ2-6; D perhaps matches TRBD1 (6 bases). The CDR3 is 15 amino acids. Germline-derived CDR1 and CDR2 are MNHEY and SMNVEV (reference sequence). Deletions cut 6 bases from V and 2 bases from J, with 11 bases between.

The rearrangement links TRBV4-1 to TRBJ1-3; D is uncertain. Trimming shortened V by 1 base and J by 3 bases, and 10 bases separated the two germline ends. The germline gives CDR1 MGHRA, CDR2 YSYEKL. The CDR3 sequence is 15 residues long. CDR3 nucleotide sequence: TGCGCCAGCAGCCAAGTCACCGGGGATGGAAACACCATATATTTT. Encoded protein: CASSQVTGDGNTIYF.

The chain employs TRBV5-5 and TRBJ2-3; TRBD1 is a possible D gene (5 bases). There are 17 residues in the CDR3. The germline gives CDR1 SGHKS, CDR2 YYEKEE (reference sequence). The V and J ends lost 3 bases and 1 base respectively, with 18 bases between them. In DNA form, the CDR3 reads TGTGCCAGCAGCTGGGCCGTGCAGGGCAGGCGCACAGATACGCAGTATTTT. This encodes CASSWAVQGRRTDTQYF.

V usage is TRBV6-6 and J usage is TRBJ2-3; D gene ambiguous. Looked up from germline, CDR1 is MNHNY and CDR2 is SVGAGI (reference sequence). This CDR3 has 12 residues. The V end was cut by 5 bases, the J end by 6 bases, with 9 bases between. CDR3 loop: CASSASGDTQYF. CDR3 bases: TGTGCCAGCAGTGCCAGTGGTGATACGCAGTATTTT.

J is TRBJ1-4 and V is TRBV7-9; D possibly corresponds to TRBD1 (6 bases). Deletions cut 3 bases from V and 5 bases from J, with 19 bases between. Germline values: CDR1 SEHNR, CDR2 FQNEAQ (reference sequence). The CDR3 contains 17 residues. The CDR3: CASSFDVWGAGNEKLFF. In nucleotides, the CDR3 is TGTGCCAGCAGCTTCGATGTCTGGGGGGCAGGAAATGAAAAACTGTTTTTT.

The chain recombines TRBV5-4 with TRBJ2-5; possibly TRBD1 for D (6 bases). The CDR3 length is 15 residues. The V gene lost 0 bases and the J gene lost 5 bases, with 14 bases spanning the gap. Per the germline V gene, CDR1 is SGHNT and CDR2 is YYREEE (reference sequence). CDR3 protein: CASSLAPGVGETQYF. The CDR3 nucleotides read TGTGCCAGCAGCTTGGCCCCAGGGGTAGGGGAGACCCAGTACTTC.

The chain has TRBV7-9 and TRBJ1-3; D ambiguous. The CDR3 sequence is 17 residues long. The germline V gene has CDR1 SEHNR and CDR2 FQNEAQ (reference sequence). Trimming stripped 4 bases from V and 1 base from J, with 17 bases between. CDR3 coding DNA: TGTGCCAGCAGCTCGACCTGGAGAGATTCATCTGGAAACACCATATATTTT. It codes for CASSSTWRDSSGNTIYF. The entire variable domain, with the rest obtained from reference TRBV7-9 and TRBJ1-3, is as follows: DTGVSQNPRHKITKRGQNVTFRCDPISEHNRLYWYRQTLGQGPEFLTYFQNEAQLEKSRLLSDRFSAERPKGSFSTLEIQRTEQGDSAMYLCASSSTWRDSSGNTIYFGEGSWLTVV.

This chain joins TRBV4-1 and TRBJ2-1; no clear D. Germline V gives CDR1 MGHRA, CDR2 YSYEKL. Trimming left V 0 bases short and J 4 bases short, with 7 bases between. This CDR3 has 14 residues. The CDR3 DNA follows: TGCGCCAGCAGCCAAGACGTCCGATACAATGAGCAGTTCTTC. Residues: CASSQDVRYNEQFF.

The V gene is TRBV30, the J gene TRBJ2-3; 11 bases map to TRBD2. V trimming: 3 bases; J trimming: 3 bases; junction bases outside the gene matches: 5. Germline assignment: CDR1 GTSNPN and CDR2 SVGIG (reference sequence). This CDR3 is 15 amino acids long. As DNA, the CDR3 is TGTGCCTGGAGCATCGGGACTAGCGGAACAGATACGCAGTATTTT. Translated, it gives CAWSIGTSGTDTQYF.

The V call is TRBV6-5, the J call TRBJ2-3; 8 nucleotides match TRBD1. This CDR3 has 15 amino acids. The ends lost 2 bases at V and 2 bases at J; junction bases unmatched: 3. CDR1 MNHEY and CDR2 SVGAGI come from the germline V gene. The CDR3 nucleotides read TGTGCCAGCAGTTACACGACAGGGGACACAGATACGCAGTATTTT. Encoded protein: CASSYTTGDTDTQYF.

The chain has TRBV7-9 and TRBJ2-7, with TRBD2 matching 9 bases. V was pared by 5 bases and J by 1 base, with 3 bases of the junction left unmatched. The germline V gene has CDR1 SEHNR and CDR2 FQNEAQ (reference sequence). This CDR3 spans 14 amino acids. The CDR3 loop reads CASSLSGSSYEQYF. The CDR3 coding sequence is TGTGCCAGCAGCCTTAGCGGGAGTTCCTACGAGCAGTACTTC.

V is TRBV10-1 and J is TRBJ2-7; TRBD2 matches 14 bases. This CDR3 region has 15 residues. Germline lookup yields CDR1 WNHNN and CDR2 SYGVQD (reference sequence). V shed 4 bases and J 4 bases; nucleotides not matched to a gene: 3. The CDR3 sequence: CASSGGLAGVYEQYF. CDR3 DNA sequence: TGCGCCAGCAGTGGGGGACTAGCGGGAGTTTACGAGCAGTACTTC.

This clone appeared a single time. The CDR3 spells CASSPLGGASVAGELFF. The CDR3 DNA is TGCGCCAGCAGCCCGCTAGGGGGCGCATCGGTAGCCGGGGAGCTGTTTTTT. The rearrangement links TRBV5-1 to TRBJ2-2; 7 bases align to TRBD1. Germline V gene data show CDR1 as SGHRS and CDR2 as YFSETQ. The CDR3 is 17 residues long. J gave up 6 bases and V 4 bases, and 15 bases lay outside the gene matches.

This chain connects TRBV23-1 to TRBJ2-3, with TRBD2 matching over 12 bases. TRBV23-1 is sorted into the ORF group, with uncertain function. The ends lost 3 bases at V and 0 bases at J; junction bases unmatched: 7. The CDR3 is 18 amino acids. The CDR3 bases are TGCGCCAGCAGTCACCTAGCGGGAGGGGATACTAGCACAGATACGCAGTATTTT. It encodes CASSHLAGGDTSTDTQYF.

The CDR3 here is CASSRSSLNTGELFF. The CDR3, as DNA: TGTGCCAGCAGCCGATCCAGTTTGAACACCGGGGAGCTGTTTTTT. The rearrangement uses TRBV14 and TRBJ2-2, with no clear D. The CDR3 is 15 residues long. Germline CDR1 reads SGHDN; CDR2 reads FVKESK. V lost 4 bases to trimming and J lost 1 base, with 10 bases between them.

Points on this clone: This specimen includes other DNA sequences encoding the same CDR3. The chain uses TRBV19 and TRBJ2-7, with 9 bases lining up with TRBD1. From germline, CDR1 is LNHDA and CDR2 SQIVND (reference sequence). After removal of 5 bases from V and 3 bases from J, the junction contained 5 bases not matched to a gene. The CDR3 has 14 residues. This CDR3 is CASSLGTGFYEQYF. DNA for the CDR3: TGTGCCAGTAGTCTCGGGACAGGGTTCTACGAGCAGTACTTC.

CDR3 in DNA: TGTGCCAGCAGCTTCGGCGGGAGGCCGGACTTCTTCACTGGGGAGACCCAGTACTTC. It encodes CASSFGGRPDFFTGETQYF. The chain links TRBV5-6 to TRBJ2-5, with 8 bases lining up with TRBD2. V was pared by 2 bases and J by 5 bases, with 20 bases of the junction left unmatched. The CDR3 loop spans 19 amino acids. Germline CDR1 is SGHDT and CDR2 is YYEEEE.

V usage is TRBV15 and J usage is TRBJ2-7; tentatively, D is TRBD2 (5 bases). From germline, CDR1 is LNHNV and CDR2 YYDKDF (reference sequence). This CDR3 region has 14 residues. V lost 4 bases to trimming and J lost 4 bases, with 14 bases between them. Here the CDR3 DNA reads TGTGCCACCAGCACCGGAGGCACCTTTTACGAGCAGTACTTC. Its protein is CATSTGGTFYEQYF. Using reference TRBV15 and TRBJ2-7 for the parts outside the CDR3, the full variable domain is DAMVIQNPRYQVTQFGKPVTLSCSQTLNHNVMYWYQQKSSQAPKLLFHYYDKDFNNEADTPDNFQSRRPNTSFCFLDIRSPGLGDTAMYLCATSTGGTFYEQYFGPGTRLTVT.

Notes on this clone: Other DNA sequences of this sample code for an identical CDR3. This chain connects TRBV15 to TRBJ2-3, with unresolved D. Trimming pared 1 base from V and 1 base from J, leaving 6 bases between. The V gene's germline CDR1 is LNHNV and CDR2 YYDKDF (reference sequence). The CDR3 runs 14 residues. The CDR3 nucleotides read TGTGCCACCAGCAGAGTGGGTGGCACAGATACGCAGTATTTT. As protein: CATSRVGGTDTQYF.

V and J are TRBV11-2 and TRBJ1-1; no clear D gene. The V and J ends lost 1 base and 11 bases respectively, with 8 bases between them. The CDR3 consists of 11 residues. Germline assignment: CDR1 SGHAT and CDR2 FQNNGV. CDR3: CASSLGGRAFF. In nucleotides, the CDR3 is TGTGCCAGCAGCTTAGGAGGGAGGGCTTTCTTT.

The gene calls are TRBV6-1 and TRBJ2-3, with D possibly TRBD2 on 5 matching bases. This CDR3 contains 14 residues. V was pared by 5 bases and J by 4 bases, with 13 bases between. The germline V gene has CDR1 MNHNS and CDR2 SASEGT. DNA for the CDR3: TGTGCCAGCAGTCCGGGAATTTTGGCAGATACGCAGTATTTT. Translated, it gives CASSPGILADTQYF.

A single count supports this clone. One end of the junction is discordant with germline, which a read error may explain. The chain uses TRBV11-3 and TRBJ2-1, with 11 nucleotides matching TRBD2. CDR1 and CDR2 from the germline V gene are SGHNT and YENEEA. This CDR3 spans 15 amino acids. CDR3 region: CASSLTSGSYDEQFF. The CDR3 region has the DNA TGTGCCAGCAGCTTAACTAGCGGGAGCTACGATGAGCAGTTCTTC. Complete variable domain (other parts from reference TRBV11-3 and TRBJ2-1): EAGVVQSPRYKIIEKKQPVAFWCNPISGHNTLYWYLQNLGQGPELLIRYENEEAVDDSQLPKDRFSAERLKGVDSTLKIQPAELGDSAVYLCASSLTSGSYDEQFFGPGTRLTVL.

V gene TRBV4-3 combines with J gene TRBJ2-7, with no clear D. The V end lost 4 bases, the J end lost 4 bases, and 5 bases lay between the germline ends. Germline V gives CDR1 LGHNA, CDR2 YSLEER. The CDR3 is 11 amino acids. CDR3 coding DNA: TGCGCCAGCAGCCTGGGGTACGAGCAGTACTTC. Protein product: CASSLGYEQYF.

This sequence joins TRBV25-1 and TRBJ1-4; D unclear. Germline CDR1 MGHDK, CDR2 SYGVNS. This CDR3 has 14 residues. Trimming stripped 3 bases from V and 4 bases from J, with 9 bases between. CDR3 amino acids: CASSDGRHNEKLFF. CDR3 sequence (DNA): TGTGCCAGCAGTGACGGCAGGCATAATGAAAAACTGTTTTTT. The full variable domain, its missing parts supplied by reference TRBV25-1 and TRBJ1-4, is EADIYQTPRYLVIGTGKKITLECSQTMGHDKMYWYQQDPGMELHLIHYSYGVNSTEKGDLSSESTVSRIRTEHFPLTLESARPSHTSQYLCASSDGRHNEKLFFGSGTQLSVL.

The CDR3 protein is CASSSTGQPQHF. In DNA, the CDR3 is TGTGCCAGCAGCTCCACAGGTCAGCCCCAGCATTTT. This chain uses TRBV27 with TRBJ1-5; the D gene is possibly TRBD1 (5 bases). The CDR3 extends over 12 amino acids. Germline CDR1 MNHEY, CDR2 SMNVEV (reference sequence). Trimming took off 6 bases at V and 6 bases at J, with 9 bases between the two ends.

V is TRBV6-1 and J is TRBJ2-1; TRBD2 is a possible D gene (5 bases). Per the germline V gene, CDR1 is MNHNS and CDR2 is SASEGT. CDR3 length equals 13 residues. V lost 3 bases and J 9 bases, leaving 12 bases between the germline ends. The CDR3 DNA reads TGTGCCAGCAGTGATTGGGGAGAAGGTGAGCAGTTCTTC. Translation: CASSDWGEGEQFF.

This chain links TRBV27 with TRBJ2-4, with 9 bases fitting TRBD2. Unmatched junction bases numbered 10, after V lost 6 bases and J lost 1 base. Per germline, CDR1 MNHEY and CDR2 SMNVEV (reference sequence). The CDR3 is 17 residues long. The CDR3 loop reads CASRTSGSLGAKNIQYF. The DNA for the CDR3 is TGTGCCAGCAGGACTAGCGGAAGTCTTGGGGCCAAAAACATTCAGTACTTC.